The 6 T cell receptor beta chains reported below all come from one sample, sequenced in a study of blood T cells in healthy people across ages. A J-beta primer mix and a sample-barcoded 5' primer were used in a second PCR of roughly 7 to 12 cycles. TCRdb reanalysed the 5' RACE reads using MiXCR and keeps one entry per CDR3 protein. The data show approximately 1.5 million distinct CDR3 sequences, 35% to 45% seen once. The sequenced sample consisted of blood. The receptor source for this set is a woman aged 18-29 years in good health.

The chain joins TRBV7-9 to TRBJ1-1, with D possibly being TRBD1 (5 bases). The ends were cut back, 6 bases at V and 1 base at J, with 12 bases in the middle. CDR3 length equals 14 residues. The germline CDR1 and CDR2 sequences are SEHNR and FQNEAQ (reference sequence). CDR3 DNA sequence: TGTGCCAGCAGAACACAGGTGTCGAACACTGAAGCTTTCTTT. Translating it yields CASRTQVSNTEAFF.

This clonotype was counted a few times. The rearrangement joins TRBV20-1 to TRBJ2-1; the match to TRBD2 covers 9 bases. With V trimmed by 2 bases and J by 9 bases, 11 bases remained unmatched. The germline CDR1 and CDR2 sequences are DFQATT and SNEGSKA (reference sequence). This CDR3 contains 15 residues. The DNA of the CDR3 is TGCAGTGCTAGAATGTTAGCGGGAGAGGTTTCTGAGCAGTTCTTC. Residues: CSARMLAGEVSEQFF.

The chain combines TRBV20-1 with TRBJ2-3; D ambiguous. Germline V CDR1 and CDR2: DFQATT, SNEGSKA (reference sequence). This CDR3 contains 15 residues. V was cut by 6 bases and J by 6 bases, with 22 bases left in between. In DNA form, the CDR3 reads TGCAGTGCCGTAGACAACCCTCTCCCTTTGGATACGCAGTATTTT. Translating gives CSAVDNPLPLDTQYF.

The chain employs TRBV19 and TRBJ1-2; unclear D gene. CDR1 LNHDA and CDR2 SQIVND come from the germline V gene (reference sequence). The CDR3 has 13 amino acids. The V gene lost 7 bases and the J gene lost 6 bases, with 15 bases spanning the gap. The CDR3 DNA sequence: TGTGCCAGTAAAGAAGTTGACGTGGATGGCTACACCTTC. This sequence encodes CASKEVDVDGYTF.

CDR3 in DNA: TGCGCCAGCAGCCAAGGAACCGAGCAGTACTTC. It codes for CASSQGTEQYF. This chain connects TRBV4-1 to TRBJ2-5; the D is unclear. The J call may be faulty, since TRBJ2-7 better matches the DNA end. Per the germline V gene, CDR1 is MGHRA and CDR2 is YSYEKL. The CDR3 is made up of 11 amino acids.

The chain is built from TRBV12-3 or TRBV12-4 and TRBJ1-2, with D possibly TRBD1 on 6 matching bases. Trimming left V 5 bases short and J 6 bases short, with 16 bases between. This CDR3 comprises 14 residues. CDR3 DNA: TGTGCCAGCAGTCCAAACACAGGGATCGATGGCTACACCTTC. Translation gives CASSPNTGIDGYTF.